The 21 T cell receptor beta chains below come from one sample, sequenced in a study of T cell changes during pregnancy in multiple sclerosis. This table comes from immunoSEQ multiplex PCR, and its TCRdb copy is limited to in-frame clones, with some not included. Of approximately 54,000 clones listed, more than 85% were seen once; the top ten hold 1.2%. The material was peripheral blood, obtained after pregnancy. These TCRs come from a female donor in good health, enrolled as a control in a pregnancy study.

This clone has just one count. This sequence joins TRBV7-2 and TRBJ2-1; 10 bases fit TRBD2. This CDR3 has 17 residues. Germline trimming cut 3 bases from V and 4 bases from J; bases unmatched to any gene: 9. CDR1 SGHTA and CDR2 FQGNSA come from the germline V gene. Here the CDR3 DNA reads TGTGCCAGCAGCTTCTCCGGGACTAGCGTTCTTTACAATGAGCAGTTCTTC. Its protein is CASSFSGTSVLYNEQFF.

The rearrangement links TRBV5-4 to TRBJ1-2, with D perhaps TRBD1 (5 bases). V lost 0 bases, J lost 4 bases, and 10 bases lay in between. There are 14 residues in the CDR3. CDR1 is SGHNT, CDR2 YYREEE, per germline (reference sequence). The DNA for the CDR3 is TGTGCCAGCAGCTTGGCCGGGGGGACCTATGGCTACACCTTC. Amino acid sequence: CASSLAGGTYGYTF.

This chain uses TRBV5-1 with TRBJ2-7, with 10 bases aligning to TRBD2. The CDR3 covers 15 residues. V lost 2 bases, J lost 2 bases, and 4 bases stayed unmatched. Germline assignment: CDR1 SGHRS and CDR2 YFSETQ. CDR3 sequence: CASSFLAGVAYEQYF. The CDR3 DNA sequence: TGCGCCAGCAGCTTTCTAGCGGGAGTTGCCTACGAGCAGTACTTC.

The CDR3 sequence is CASKSQGGSNQPQHF. The CDR3 DNA follows: TGTGCCAGTAAATCACAGGGGGGGAGCAATCAGCCCCAGCATTTT. The rearrangement joins TRBV19 to TRBJ1-5, with 8 bases lining up with TRBD1. V was pared by 7 bases and J by 1 base, with 6 bases of the junction left unmatched. CDR1 is LNHDA, CDR2 SQIVND, per germline (reference sequence). The CDR3 loop spans 15 amino acids.

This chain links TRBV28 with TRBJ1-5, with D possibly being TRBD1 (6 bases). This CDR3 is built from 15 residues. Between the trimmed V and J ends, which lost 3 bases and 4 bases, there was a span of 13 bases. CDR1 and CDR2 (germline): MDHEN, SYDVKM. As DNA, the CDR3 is TGTGCCAGCAGTTTCGGGGGGGCATTTAATCAGCCCCAGCATTTT. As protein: CASSFGGAFNQPQHF.

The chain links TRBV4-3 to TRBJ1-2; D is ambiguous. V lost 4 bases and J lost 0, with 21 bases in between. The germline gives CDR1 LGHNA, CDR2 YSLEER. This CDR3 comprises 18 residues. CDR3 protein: CASSREGSAFLSNYGYTF. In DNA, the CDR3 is TGCGCCAGCAGCCGGGAGGGTAGTGCTTTCCTTTCTAACTATGGCTACACCTTC.

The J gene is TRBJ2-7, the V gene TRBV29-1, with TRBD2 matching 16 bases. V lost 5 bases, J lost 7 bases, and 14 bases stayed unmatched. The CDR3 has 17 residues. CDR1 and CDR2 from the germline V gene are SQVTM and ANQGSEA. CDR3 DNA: TGCAGCGTTACACCGGGACTAGCGGGAGGGCCCCGCGGGGAGCAGTACTTC. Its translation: CSVTPGLAGGPRGEQYF.

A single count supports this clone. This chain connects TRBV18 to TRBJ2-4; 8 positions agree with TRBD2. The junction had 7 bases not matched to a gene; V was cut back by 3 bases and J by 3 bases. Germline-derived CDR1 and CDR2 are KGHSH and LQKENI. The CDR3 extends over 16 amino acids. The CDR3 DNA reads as TGTGCCAGCTCACCTCGGACTAGCCTGGGCAAAAACATTCAGTACTTC. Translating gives CASSPRTSLGKNIQYF.

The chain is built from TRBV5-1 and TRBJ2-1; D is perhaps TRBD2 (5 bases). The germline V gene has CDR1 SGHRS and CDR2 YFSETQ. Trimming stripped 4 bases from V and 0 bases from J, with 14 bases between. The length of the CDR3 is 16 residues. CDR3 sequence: CASSPGGGLSYNEQFF. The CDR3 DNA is TGCGCCAGCAGCCCGGGCGGCGGGCTCTCCTACAATGAGCAGTTCTTC. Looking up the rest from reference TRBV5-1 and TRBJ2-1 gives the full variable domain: KAGVTQTPRYLIKTRGQQVTLSCSPISGHRSVSWYQQTPGQGLQFLFEYFSETQRNKGNFPGRFSGRQFSNSRSEMNVSTLELGDSALYLCASSPGGGLSYNEQFFGPGTRLTVL.

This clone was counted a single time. The CDR3 bases are TGTGCCAGCTTTCAGGTCCTTAGCGTCTTCAATGAGCAGTTCTTC. Translated, it gives CASFQVLSVFNEQFF. This sequence joins TRBV18 and TRBJ2-1, with a tentative D call TRBD2 (5 bases). The CDR3 has 15 residues. Germline V lookup: CDR1 KGHSH, CDR2 LQKENI. V was cut by 7 bases and J by 6 bases, with 19 bases left in between.

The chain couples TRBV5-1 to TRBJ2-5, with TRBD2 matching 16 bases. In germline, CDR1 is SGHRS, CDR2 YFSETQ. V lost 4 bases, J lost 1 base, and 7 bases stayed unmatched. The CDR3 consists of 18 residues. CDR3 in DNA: TGCGCCAGCAGCCCAGGGACTAGCGGGGGGGCTCTCCAAGAGACCCAGTACTTC. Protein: CASSPGTSGGALQETQYF.

The CDR3 DNA sequence: TGTGCCAGCAGCCCCAGGCTAGCCCCCAATGAGCAGTTCTTC. As protein: CASSPRLAPNEQFF. The rearrangement joins TRBV14 to TRBJ2-1; possible D gene TRBD2, 5 bases. The germline gives CDR1 SGHDN, CDR2 FVKESK. The CDR3 is made up of 14 amino acids. Trimming shortened V by 4 bases and J by 6 bases, and 13 bases separated the two germline ends.

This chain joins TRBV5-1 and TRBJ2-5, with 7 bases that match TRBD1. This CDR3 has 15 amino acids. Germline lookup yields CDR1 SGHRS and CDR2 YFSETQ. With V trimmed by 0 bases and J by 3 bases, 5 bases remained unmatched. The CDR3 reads CASSLASQGEETQYF. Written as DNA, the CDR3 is TGCGCCAGCAGCTTGGCCTCTCAGGGGGAAGAGACCCAGTACTTC.

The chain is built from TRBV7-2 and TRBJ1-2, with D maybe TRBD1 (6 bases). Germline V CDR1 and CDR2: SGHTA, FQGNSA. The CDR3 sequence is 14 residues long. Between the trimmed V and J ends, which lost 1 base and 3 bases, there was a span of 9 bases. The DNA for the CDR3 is TGTGCCAGCAGCTTAGACCGACAGGACTATGGCTACACCTTC. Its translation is CASSLDRQDYGYTF.

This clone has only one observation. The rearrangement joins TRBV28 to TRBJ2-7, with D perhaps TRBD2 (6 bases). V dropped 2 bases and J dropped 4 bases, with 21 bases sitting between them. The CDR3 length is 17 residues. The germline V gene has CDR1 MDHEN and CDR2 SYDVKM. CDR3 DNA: TGTGCCAGCAGTTTACCCGCCAGGAGGGGACGGAATTACGAGCAGTACTTC. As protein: CASSLPARRGRNYEQYF. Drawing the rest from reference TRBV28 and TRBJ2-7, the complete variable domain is DVKVTQSSRYLVKRTGEKVFLECVQDMDHENMFWYRQDPGLGLRLIYFSYDVKMKEKGDIPEGYSVSREKKERFSLILESASTNQTSMYLCASSLPARRGRNYEQYFGPGTRLTVT.

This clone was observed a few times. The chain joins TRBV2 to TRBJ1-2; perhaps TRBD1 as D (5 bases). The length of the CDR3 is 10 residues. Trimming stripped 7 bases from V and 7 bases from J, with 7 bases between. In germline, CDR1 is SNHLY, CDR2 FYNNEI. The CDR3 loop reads CASNRRGYTF. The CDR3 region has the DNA TGTGCCAGCAACAGGCGTGGCTACACCTTC. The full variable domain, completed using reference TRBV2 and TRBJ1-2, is EPEVTQTPSHQVTQMGQEVILRCVPISNHLYFYWYRQILGQKVEFLVSFYNNEISEKSEIFDDQFSVERPDGSNFTLKIRSTKLEDSAMYFCASNRRGYTFGSGTRLTVV.

CDR3 region: CASSPTLGPGPNQPQHF. For the CDR3, the DNA is TGTGCCAGCTCACCCACTTTGGGGCCCGGTCCCAATCAGCCCCAGCATTTT. V usage is TRBV18 and J usage is TRBJ1-5; a possible D gene is TRBD1 (5 bases). Germline assignment: CDR1 KGHSH and CDR2 LQKENI. V lost 3 bases to trimming and J lost 3 bases, with 18 bases between them. The CDR3 spans 17 residues.

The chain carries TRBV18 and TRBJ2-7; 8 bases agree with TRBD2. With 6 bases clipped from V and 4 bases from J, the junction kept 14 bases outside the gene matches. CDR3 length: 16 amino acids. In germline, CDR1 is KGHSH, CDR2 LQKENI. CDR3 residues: CASSPRVAGGSYEQYF. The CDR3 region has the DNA TGTGCCAGCTCGCCAAGGGTTGCGGGGGGCTCTTACGAGCAGTACTTC.

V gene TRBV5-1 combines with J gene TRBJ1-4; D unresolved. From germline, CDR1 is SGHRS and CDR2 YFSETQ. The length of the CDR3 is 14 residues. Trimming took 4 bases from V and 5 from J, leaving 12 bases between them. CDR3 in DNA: TGCGCCAGCAGCCCGGGGATCGGGAATGAAAAACTGTTTTTT. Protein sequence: CASSPGIGNEKLFF.

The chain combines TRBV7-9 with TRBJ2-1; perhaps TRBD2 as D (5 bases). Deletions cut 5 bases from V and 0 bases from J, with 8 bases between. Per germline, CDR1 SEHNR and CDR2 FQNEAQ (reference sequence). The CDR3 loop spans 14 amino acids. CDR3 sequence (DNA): TGTGCCAGCAGCCTGGGGAGCTCCTACAATGAGCAGTTCTTC. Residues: CASSLGSSYNEQFF. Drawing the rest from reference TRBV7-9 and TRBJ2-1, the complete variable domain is DTGVSQNPRHKITKRGQNVTFRCDPISEHNRLYWYRQTLGQGPEFLTYFQNEAQLEKSRLLSDRFSAERPKGSFSTLEIQRTEQGDSAMYLCASSLGSSYNEQFFGPGTRLTVL.

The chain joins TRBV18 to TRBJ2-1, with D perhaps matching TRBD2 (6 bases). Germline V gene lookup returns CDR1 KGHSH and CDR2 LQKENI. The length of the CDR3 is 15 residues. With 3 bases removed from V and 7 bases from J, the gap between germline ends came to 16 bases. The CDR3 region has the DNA TGTGCCAGCTCACCGGAGGGATCTAGGGGAAATGAGCAGTTCTTC. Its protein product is CASSPEGSRGNEQFF.